The entry below gives a single T cell receptor beta chain sequence along with its context. CDR1 is KGHSH and CDR2 is LQKENI in the germline V gene. This CDR3 comprises 15 residues. V lost 1 base and J lost 8; bases outside the gene matches: 7. This specimen comes from a study of blood T cell repertoires in COVID-19. Overall study: Both acute and convalescent COVID-19 samples were obtained from the United States, Italy and Spain.

Per the original data handling: Quantification of nucleated cells was approximated via reference gene primer amplification. Only in-frame clones appear in the TCRdb table, and some are missing; sequencing was by immunoSEQ multiplex PCR. That table gives V, J and clone size, and the DNA gave D and trimming. The sample consists of 300,000 to 400,000 clones, 86% of them appearing once. This TCR was recovered from a woman aged 60-75 years with COVID-19, enrolled during active disease. The chain uses TRBV18 and TRBJ1-2, with 10 bases aligning to TRBD1. Sequencing was done on a sample of peripheral blood. CDR3 sequence: CASSPRSTGGWGYTF. CDR3 nucleotides: TGTGCCAGCTCACCACGTTCGACAGGGGGCTGGGGCTACACCTTC.